This T cell receptor (beta chain) was sequenced during a study of response to subunit inactivated influenza vaccine. Study-wide points: The authors put forward the suggestion that each seasonal influenza vaccination may bring in only a limited number of new T cells.

This clonotype came up a few times. The antigen is undetermined. TCRdb itself ran the RT-PCR reads through MiXCR, one entry per CDR3 protein. The sample consists of 490,000 or so distinct CDR3 sequences, 7.6% of them appearing once. With 6 bases removed from V and 0 bases from J, the gap between germline ends came to 15 bases. This CDR3 has 15 amino acids. Specimen: PBMCs from blood, collected less than 25 months after vaccination. V and J are TRBV12-3 or TRBV12-4 and TRBJ2-7; D not certain. This TCR was sampled from a man between 50 and 69 years old who received an inactivated influenza vaccine. The CDR3, as DNA: TGTGCCAGCAGCGGCGGAGCCACCTCCTCCTACGAGCAGTACTTC. It specifies CASSGGATSSYEQYF.